Each of the 20 T cell receptor beta chains below was sequenced from the same sample in a study of CD8 T cells in ankylosing spondylitis. Each CDR3 protein is one row after TCRdb ran MiXCR on the 5' RACE reads. The sample carries hundreds of thousands of distinct CDR3 sequences, roughly 26% recorded once. The sample consisted of blood, either unsorted or a sorted T cell fraction (not recorded which). The origin of the receptors is a male donor with ankylosing spondylitis or in good health (not recorded which).

The CDR3 coding sequence is TGTGCCAGCACCGTAGCGGGAGGTTCGCAGTTCTTC. Translated, it gives CASTVAGGSQFF. V usage is TRBV6-2 or TRBV6-3 and J usage is TRBJ2-1, with 10 bases identical to TRBD2. Germline V CDR1 and CDR2: MNHEY, SVGEGT. CDR3 size: 12 residues. V gave up 7 bases and J gave up 12 bases; unmatched junction bases: 6.

The V gene is TRBV24-1, the J gene TRBJ2-2, with a possible D match to TRBD1 (6 bases). Per the germline V gene, CDR1 is KGHDR and CDR2 is SFDVKD. This CDR3 is 16 amino acids long. V was cut by 4 bases and J by 5 bases, with 16 bases left in between. The CDR3 DNA reads TGTGCCACCAGTGACCCCGGGCCAGGGGAGACCGGGGAGCTGTTTTTT. Amino acids: CATSDPGPGETGELFF.

This clonotype was counted many times. The J gene is TRBJ2-1, the V gene TRBV9; no reliable D call. V dropped 2 bases and J dropped 9 bases, with 15 bases sitting between them. This CDR3 region has 14 residues. Germline lookup yields CDR1 SGDLS and CDR2 YYNGEE. The DNA for the CDR3 is TGTGCCAGCAGCGTGTCCCCCCCTCCGACTGAGCAGTTCTTC. As protein: CASSVSPPPTEQFF. Variable domain in full (rest from reference TRBV9 and TRBJ2-1): DSGVTQTPKHLITATGQRVTLRCSPRSGDLSVYWYQQSLDQGLQFLIQYYNGEERAKGNILERFSAQQFPDLHSELNLSSLELGDSALYFCASSVSPPPTEQFFGPGTRLTVL.

The sample holds many counts of this clonotype. The J gene is TRBJ1-1, the V gene TRBV3-1; D remains unclear. There are 13 residues in the CDR3. Germline CDR1 reads LGHDT; CDR2 reads YNNKEL (reference sequence). V shed 7 bases and J shed 5 bases, with 14 bases lying between them. Written as DNA, the CDR3 is TGTGCCAGCACCCCCGGGTGGGAAACTGAAGCTTTCTTT. Protein sequence: CASTPGWETEAFF.

The sample holds many counts of this clonotype. The chain has TRBV12-3 or TRBV12-4 and TRBJ2-7; D could derive from TRBD1 or TRBD2 (5 bases each). CDR3 size: 14 residues. Trimming stripped 5 bases from V and 2 bases from J, with 13 bases between. This CDR3 reads CASSLHWGPYEQYF. The DNA for the CDR3 is TGTGCCAGCAGTCTCCACTGGGGACCCTACGAGCAGTACTTC.

The chain uses TRBV7-2 and TRBJ2-3; 12 bases align to TRBD2. Germline trimming cut 5 bases from V and 6 bases from J; bases unmatched to any gene: 6. Germline assignment: CDR1 SGHTA and CDR2 FQGNSA. The CDR3 has 15 residues. The CDR3 sequence: CASSARLAGEDTQYF. The DNA of the CDR3 is TGTGCCAGCAGCGCTCGACTAGCGGGAGAGGATACGCAGTATTTT.

The gene calls are TRBV27 and TRBJ2-1; the match to TRBD2 covers 9 bases. V was clipped by 1 base and J by 4 bases; unmatched bases: 5. Germline CDR1 and CDR2: MNHEY and SMNVEV (reference sequence). The CDR3 spans 16 residues. CDR3 residues: CASSLWVTSGYNEQFF. CDR3 nucleotides: TGTGCCAGCAGTTTATGGGTGACTAGCGGATACAATGAGCAGTTCTTC.

There are many counts of this clonotype. The chain carries TRBV27 and TRBJ2-2; perhaps TRBD2 as D (5 bases). Germline V CDR1 and CDR2: MNHEY, SMNVEV (reference sequence). The CDR3 length is 15 residues. V was trimmed by 3 bases and J by 0 bases, leaving 8 bases between them. The CDR3 loop reads CASSFQLANTGELFF. CDR3 DNA: TGTGCCAGCAGTTTTCAACTAGCGAACACCGGGGAGCTGTTTTTT.

This clonotype has only a few counts. The chain carries TRBV6-1 and TRBJ2-2; 9 nucleotides line up with TRBD2. V lost 6 bases and J lost 6; bases outside the gene matches: 8. Germline CDR1 and CDR2: MNHNS and SASEGT. This CDR3 is 15 amino acids long. Here the CDR3 DNA reads TGTGCCAGCAGCCGTAGCGGGAGTGGTCCCGGGGAGCTGTTTTTT. Protein product: CASSRSGSGPGELFF.

This clonotype was observed a handful of times. The chain links TRBV12-3 or TRBV12-4 to TRBJ2-3; D not resolved. The V gene lost 3 bases and the J gene lost 3 bases, with 4 bases spanning the gap. The CDR3 loop spans 12 amino acids. Written as DNA, the CDR3 is TGTGCCAGCAGTTTTACGACAGATACGCAGTATTTT. Amino acid sequence: CASSFTTDTQYF.

V usage is TRBV20-1 and J usage is TRBJ2-7; TRBD2 aligns across 8 bases. V trimming: 4 bases; J trimming: 5 bases; junction bases outside the gene matches: 13. The CDR3 runs 15 residues. The germline V gene has CDR1 DFQATT and CDR2 SNEGSKA (reference sequence). CDR3 in DNA: TGCAGTGCTAAACGCGCCGGGACTAGTTTCGACGAGCAGTACTTC. It translates to CSAKRAGTSFDEQYF.

This clonotype was counted ten times or more. The genes are TRBV29-1 and TRBJ2-3; 8 positions agree with TRBD1. J was trimmed by 1 base and V by 5 bases; bases with no gene match: 5. The length of the CDR3 is 14 residues. Germline V gives CDR1 SQVTM, CDR2 ANQGSEA. The CDR3 sequence: CSVLLQGGTDTQYF. DNA of the CDR3: TGCAGCGTTCTATTACAGGGGGGCACAGATACGCAGTATTTT.

This clonotype has ten or more counts. V and J are TRBV5-6 and TRBJ2-3; 8 bases fit TRBD2. The CDR3 runs to 18 residues. Trimming removed 4 bases from V and 6 bases from J; junction bases left unmatched: 19. Germline V gene sequence: CDR1 SGHDT, CDR2 YYEEEE. In DNA form, the CDR3 reads TGTGCCAGCAGCCGTTGCAGGAGACTAGCGCCAAAGGCGGATACGCAGTATTTT. This sequence encodes CASSRCRRLAPKADTQYF.

Many counts were recorded for this clonotype. This chain links TRBV4-1 with TRBJ2-7; the match to TRBD2 covers 7 bases. Per germline, CDR1 MGHRA and CDR2 YSYEKL. Trimming at V came to 1 base and at J to 6 bases, leaving 18 bases not matched to a gene. The CDR3 runs to 18 residues. CDR3 bases: TGCGCCAGCAGCCAAGGCCTCTCTAGGCGCGGGAGTGGTGGCGAGCAGTACTTC. Translating gives CASSQGLSRRGSGGEQYF.

This chain connects TRBV20-1 to TRBJ2-7; 12 positions match TRBD2. CDR1 is DFQATT and CDR2 is SNEGSKA in the germline V gene (reference sequence). The CDR3 has 18 amino acids. The V and J ends lost 1 base and 5 bases, in that order; junction bases with no gene match: 15. The CDR3 loop reads CSARASFGLAGGFNEQYF. CDR3 sequence (DNA): TGCAGTGCTAGAGCATCCTTCGGGCTAGCGGGAGGGTTTAACGAGCAGTACTTC.

This clonotype was recorded many times. The gene calls are TRBV15 and TRBJ2-7, with TRBD2 matching over 9 bases. This CDR3 spans 15 amino acids. Germline CDR1 and CDR2: LNHNV and YYDKDF (reference sequence). Trimming at V came to 5 bases and at J to 3 bases, leaving 8 bases not matched to a gene. The CDR3 region is CATSPTGTSIYEQYF. Here the CDR3 DNA reads TGTGCCACCAGCCCCACCGGGACTAGCATCTACGAGCAGTACTTC.

This clonotype has a count of ten or more. This chain connects TRBV6-6 to TRBJ2-2; TRBD1 might be the D (5 bases). Trimming removed 8 bases at V and 3 bases at J, with 10 bases between. The CDR3 is 13 residues long. The germline V gene has CDR1 MNHNY and CDR2 SVGAGI (reference sequence). The CDR3 region is CASFGRDTGELFF. The CDR3 region has the DNA TGTGCCAGCTTCGGCAGGGACACCGGGGAGCTGTTTTTT.

This chain connects TRBV20-1 to TRBJ2-1; D remains unclear. V lost 7 bases to trimming and J lost 2 bases, with 12 bases between them. Germline CDR1 and CDR2: DFQATT and SNEGSKA (reference sequence). The CDR3 extends over 13 amino acids. CDR3 residues: CSVHNYTYNEQFF. The CDR3, as DNA: TGCAGTGTTCATAACTATACCTACAATGAGCAGTTCTTC.

This clonotype has ten or more counts. The DNA for the CDR3 is TGCAGTGCTAGAGGAGGACGGTGGGGCACAGATACGCAGTATTTT. This sequence encodes CSARGGRWGTDTQYF. The gene calls are TRBV20-1 and TRBJ2-3, with no clear D. CDR1 and CDR2 from the germline V gene are DFQATT and SNEGSKA (reference sequence). Trimming pared 1 base from V and 1 base from J, leaving 12 bases between. The CDR3 has 15 residues.

This clonotype was found many times. V is TRBV4-2 and J is TRBJ2-7; 7 bases map to TRBD1. V lost 0 bases to trimming and J lost 4 bases; unmatched junction nucleotides: 9. CDR1 is LGHNA, CDR2 YNFKEQ, per germline. The CDR3 length is 16 residues. This chain's CDR3 is CASSQDLRDRPYEQYF. The DNA of the CDR3 is TGTGCCAGCAGCCAAGATCTCCGGGACAGACCTTACGAGCAGTACTTC.